This TCR beta chain was sequenced in a study of OX40 agonist ivuxolimab in advanced cancers. Across the study: Checkpoint inhibitors had been given previously to 35% to 50% of patients. Findings and limits, study-wide: Normalized T-cell clonal expansion was also low in some nonresponders.

Data came from immunoSEQ multiplex PCR; TCRdb stores just in-frame clones and leaves some out. This table holds 30,000 to 35,000 clones, under 85% found once. Trimming stripped 2 bases from V and 4 bases from J, with 15 bases between. CDR1 MNHNS and CDR2 SASEGT come from the germline V gene. CDR3 length: 16 residues. Patients with a history of autoimmune disease or on systemic immunosuppression were excluded. In regard to this clone: The antigen is unknown.

The sample was CD4+ or CD8+ T cells sorted from blood, taken in a trial of the OX40 agonist ivuxolimab. The source is an adult with an advanced solid tumor such as melanoma, head and neck, liver or kidney cancer. This sequence joins TRBV6-1 and TRBJ2-1; D assignment may be TRBD1 or TRBD2 (5 bases each). DNA for the CDR3: TGTGCCAGCAGTGAAAGGGGCCTAGCCCCATACAATGAGCAGTTCTTC. Encoded protein: CASSERGLAPYNEQFF.